This entry describes one T cell receptor beta chain. Its antigen remains unidentified. This record belongs to a study of T-cell reconstitution after alpha-beta-depleted transplantation in children. Regarding the study as a whole: When one year had passed after transplant, most T-cell counts and diversity came from newly produced T cells.

Library preparation (for TCRbeta) was performed with unique molecular identifiers. TCRdb analysed the PCR reads with MiXCR anew, one entry per CDR3 protein. Among around 500,000 distinct CDR3 sequences listed, under 25% were seen once. Trimming left V 0 bases short and J 0 bases short, with 14 bases between. The CDR3 consists of 17 residues. CDR1 is MNHEY, CDR2 SVGAGI, per germline. This clonotype was obtained from a boy in the first two years of life who had a stem cell transplant for acute myeloid leukemia, so the T cells may come from the graft donor. The chain joins TRBV6-5 to TRBJ1-1; D gene unclear. The starting material was PBMCs, mostly from graft donor cells, obtained 360 days after TCRalphabeta/CD19-depleted stem cell transplant. In nucleotides, the CDR3 is TGTGCCAGCAGTTACTCGATTTCTTCAGTCATGAACACTGAAGCTTTCTTT. Its translation is CASSYSISSVMNTEAFF.